This T cell receptor (beta chain) stems from a study of cytomegalovirus exposure and HLA in healthy donors. This CDR3 region has 14 residues. Trimming stripped 1 base from V and 8 bases from J, with 12 bases between. Per germline, CDR1 SGDLS and CDR2 YYNGEE. With respect to this clone: This sample also contains other DNA sequences that code for the same CDR3.

13 Jbeta primers and 60 Vbeta primers were used for the PCR. Clones were read by immunoSEQ multiplex PCR, and TCRdb kept only the in-frame ones, dropping some. Of about 170,000 clones in the sample, around 84% are singletons; the top ten hold 1%. The TCR comes from a boy aged 2-15 years in good health and CMV-seronegative. V gene TRBV9 combines with J gene TRBJ1-4, with D possibly being TRBD1 (5 bases). The sample comprised PBMCs. The CDR3 loop reads CASSVSQGGEKLFF. DNA for the CDR3: TGTGCCAGCAGCGTATCCCAGGGCGGCGAAAAACTGTTTTTT.